These 24 T cell receptor beta chains share one sample of origin, sequenced in a study of shared clonotypes between healthy human individuals. The repertoire was sequenced with immunoSEQ multiplex PCR; TCRdb's copy has only in-frame clones and lacks some. Of over 2 million clones listed, roughly 90% are singletons. Sequences were obtained from naive CD4+ T cells from PBMCs. Subset of the sample: CD45RA+ positively selected. These receptors all stem from a man younger than 35 in good health. Some clones in this sample may be carry-over from other donors' samples.

The chain joins TRBV4-1 to TRBJ2-7; a possible D gene is TRBD2 (9 bases). Trimming pared 5 bases from V and 2 bases from J, leaving 19 bases between. The CDR3 has 16 amino acids. Per germline, CDR1 MGHRA and CDR2 YSYEKL. The CDR3 nucleotides read TGCGCCAGCAGCGGGAGTCTAGCGGGACAGGCCTACGAGCAGTACTTC. Translation gives CASSGSLAGQAYEQYF.

The chain couples TRBV18 to TRBJ2-5; no definite D call. The V gene lost 0 bases and the J gene lost 4 bases, with 9 bases spanning the gap. This CDR3 has 14 residues. From germline, CDR1 is KGHSH and CDR2 LQKENI. CDR3 bases: TGTGCCAGCTCACCACCTTACATCACAGAGACCCAGTACTTC. Translated: CASSPPYITETQYF.

This chain links TRBV6-1 with TRBJ2-1; D is possibly TRBD2 (5 bases). The germline V gene encodes CDR1 MNHNS and CDR2 SASEGT. This CDR3 comprises 15 residues. V was clipped by 7 bases and J by 4 bases, with 17 bases between them. The CDR3 loop is CASTRLSGGYNEQFF. The CDR3 nucleotides are TGTGCCAGCACCCGTCTGAGCGGCGGGTACAATGAGCAGTTCTTC.

The rearrangement links TRBV5-1 to TRBJ2-1; D ambiguous. This CDR3 is 16 amino acids long. Trimming cost V 5 bases and J 5 bases, with 20 bases left between them. The germline gives CDR1 SGHRS, CDR2 YFSETQ. Here the CDR3 reads CASSIGYVRFDNEQFF. In DNA form, the CDR3 reads TGCGCCAGCAGTATAGGTTACGTCCGCTTTGACAATGAGCAGTTCTTC.

J is TRBJ1-5 and V is TRBV28; D is unresolved. The germline V and J ends were trimmed by 6 bases and 4 bases, with 13 bases remaining between them. The CDR3 spans 14 residues. Germline CDR1 reads MDHEN; CDR2 reads SYDVKM. The CDR3 spells CASRPPSFNQPQHF. CDR3 nucleotides: TGTGCCAGCAGGCCACCCTCTTTTAATCAGCCCCAGCATTTT. The full variable domain, completed using reference TRBV28 and TRBJ1-5, is DVKVTQSSRYLVKRTGEKVFLECVQDMDHENMFWYRQDPGLGLRLIYFSYDVKMKEKGDIPEGYSVSREKKERFSLILESASTNQTSMYLCASRPPSFNQPQHFGDGTRLSIL.

The chain has TRBV14 and TRBJ2-7; D may be TRBD2 (6 bases). CDR1 SGHDN and CDR2 FVKESK come from the germline V gene. The CDR3 runs 13 residues. V was pared by 4 bases and J by 0 bases, with 7 bases between. Here the CDR3 reads CASSPGSSYEQYF. Here the CDR3 DNA reads TGTGCCAGCAGCCCCGGGAGCTCCTACGAGCAGTACTTC.

The rearrangement uses TRBV5-1 and TRBJ1-2, with D maybe TRBD1 (5 bases). CDR1 is SGHRS and CDR2 is YFSETQ in the germline V gene. V was shortened by 9 bases and J by 8 bases, with 20 bases between the two germline ends. This CDR3 is built from 13 residues. The CDR3 DNA reads TGCGCCACCTCCCACGGGGGTACTGGGGGCTACACCTTC. This codes for CATSHGGTGGYTF.

This clone was seen once. The gene calls are TRBV6-4 and TRBJ2-3, with 9 nucleotides matching TRBD1. CDR1 and CDR2 (germline): MRHNA, SNTAGT. The CDR3 consists of 14 residues. With 3 bases clipped from V and 5 bases from J, the junction kept 3 bases outside the gene matches. Here the CDR3 DNA reads TGTGCCAGCAGTGAACAGGGGGCAGGAGATACGCAGTATTTT. Its translation: CASSEQGAGDTQYF.

The V gene is TRBV2, the J gene TRBJ2-3; no reliable D call. CDR1 is SNHLY, CDR2 FYNNEI, per germline. Trimming left V 3 bases short and J 2 bases short, with 12 bases between. The length of the CDR3 is 15 residues. This CDR3 is CASSDGLAATDTQYF. In nucleotides, the CDR3 is TGTGCCAGCAGTGACGGCCTTGCGGCCACAGATACGCAGTATTTT.

The chain employs TRBV28 and TRBJ2-1, with 7 nucleotides matching TRBD2. The CDR3 contains 14 residues. With 5 bases clipped from V and 6 bases from J, the junction kept 7 bases outside the gene matches. Per the germline V gene, CDR1 is MDHEN and CDR2 is SYDVKM. CDR3 nucleotide sequence: TGTGCCAGCAGTATCCCGACTAGCCCCAATGAGCAGTTCTTC. This encodes CASSIPTSPNEQFF.

The chain employs TRBV6-6 and TRBJ1-2, with 11 bases that match TRBD1. Unmatched junction bases numbered 4, after V lost 6 bases and J lost 4 bases. Germline CDR1 reads MNHNY; CDR2 reads SVGAGI (reference sequence). The CDR3 extends over 14 amino acids. The CDR3: CASSGTGGIYGYTF. The CDR3 nucleotides read TGTGCCAGCAGCGGGACAGGGGGGATCTATGGCTACACCTTC.

The chain joins TRBV2 to TRBJ2-2; 7 bases match TRBD1. V shed 3 bases and J 4 bases; nucleotides not matched to a gene: 8. The CDR3 is 16 residues long. Looked up from germline, CDR1 is SNHLY and CDR2 is FYNNEI. CDR3 DNA: TGTGCCAGCAGTGACAACAGGGGACAGATCACCGGGGAGCTGTTTTTT. Translating it yields CASSDNRGQITGELFF.

The chain has TRBV30 and TRBJ1-2; D not certain. The V end lost 0 bases, the J end lost 6 bases, and 17 bases lay between the germline ends. Germline V gene sequence: CDR1 GTSNPN, CDR2 SVGIG (reference sequence). The CDR3 totals 15 residues. In DNA, the CDR3 is TGTGCCTGGAGTGTACGCCCCCATGACCTCGATGGCTACACCTTC. Translated, it gives CAWSVRPHDLDGYTF.

Note on this clone: Other DNA sequences within the sample encode an identical CDR3. The V and J genes are TRBV5-4 and TRBJ2-1; 10 nucleotides agree with TRBD2. There are 16 residues in the CDR3. The germline V gene has CDR1 SGHNT and CDR2 YYREEE (reference sequence). V lost 3 bases and J lost 1; bases outside the gene matches: 4. The DNA of the CDR3 is TGTGCCAGCAGCTCGGGACTAGCGAGTTCCTACAATGAGCAGTTCTTC. It codes for CASSSGLASSYNEQFF.

The rearrangement links TRBV10-3 to TRBJ2-7, with 8 bases fitting TRBD2. CDR3 length: 15 amino acids. J gave up 3 bases and V 0 bases, and 4 bases lay outside the gene matches. Germline CDR1 is ENHRY and CDR2 is SYGVKD. The CDR3 region is CAISESSGKRYEQYF. Written as DNA, the CDR3 is TGTGCCATCAGTGAGTCTAGCGGGAAGCGCTACGAGCAGTACTTC.

The chain links TRBV6-5 to TRBJ2-5, with D unclear. The CDR3 consists of 12 residues. The germline V gene encodes CDR1 MNHEY and CDR2 SVGAGI. Trimming removed 4 bases from V and 5 bases from J, with 8 bases in between. Written as DNA, the CDR3 is TGTGCCAGCAGTTCCGCCTCGGAGACCCAGTACTTC. As protein: CASSSASETQYF.

The chain carries TRBV11-2 and TRBJ2-1; 8 nucleotides align to TRBD2. Per the germline V gene, CDR1 is SGHAT and CDR2 is FQNNGV. This CDR3 is built from 16 residues. Unmatched junction bases numbered 15, after V lost 5 bases and J lost 9 bases. In DNA, the CDR3 is TGTGCCAGCAGCCCTGGGCGGCTAGCGGGCTTAGGTGAGCAGTTCTTC. Translation gives CASSPGRLAGLGEQFF.

This clone came up once. The chain is built from TRBV7-2 and TRBJ1-2; tentatively, D is TRBD1 (6 bases). There are 17 residues in the CDR3. The V gene lost 1 base and the J gene lost 3 bases, with 18 bases spanning the gap. Germline V CDR1 and CDR2: SGHTA, FQGNSA. This chain's CDR3 is CASSLVAGGDRDYGYTF. The CDR3 region has the DNA TGTGCCAGCAGCTTAGTGGCGGGGGGCGACCGAGACTATGGCTACACCTTC.

This clone was picked up one time. This chain connects TRBV6-5 to TRBJ2-7, with 7 bases matching TRBD2. This CDR3 is built from 15 residues. The junction had 6 bases not matched to a gene; V was cut back by 4 bases and J by 0 bases. From germline, CDR1 is MNHEY and CDR2 SVGAGI. The chain's CDR3 is CASSFTSVSSYEQYF. The CDR3 DNA reads TGTGCCAGCAGTTTCACTAGCGTAAGCTCCTACGAGCAGTACTTC.

The V gene is TRBV7-9, the J gene TRBJ2-7; TRBD2 matches at 8 bases. The CDR3 is made up of 15 amino acids. Germline CDR1 and CDR2: SEHNR and FQNEAQ (reference sequence). V shed 4 bases, J shed 4 bases, and the junction held 9 bases outside the gene matches. The CDR3: CASSSDRAGVYEQYF. The CDR3 nucleotides read TGTGCCAGCAGCTCAGACCGAGCGGGAGTATACGAGCAGTACTTC.

The V and J genes are TRBV16 and TRBJ1-1, with unresolved D. V was cut by 4 bases and J by 1 base, with 10 bases left in between. Looked up from germline, CDR1 is KGHSY and CDR2 is FQNENV. The CDR3 spans 14 residues. The CDR3, as DNA: TGTGCCAGCAGCCCCGGGCCGCCGAACACTGAAGCTTTCTTT. Its translation: CASSPGPPNTEAFF.

The chain employs TRBV6-1 and TRBJ2-5; TRBD2 aligns across 11 bases. J gave up 5 bases and V 7 bases, and 9 bases lay outside the gene matches. Germline loops: CDR1 MNHNS, CDR2 SASEGT. The CDR3 has 15 amino acids. CDR3 sequence: CASTVTSGSYETQYF. The CDR3 coding sequence is TGTGCCAGCACCGTCACTAGCGGGAGCTATGAGACCCAGTACTTC.

The chain carries TRBV7-9 and TRBJ2-7; TRBD2 aligns across 9 bases. The CDR3 is 15 residues long. J lost 6 bases, V lost 5 bases, and 11 bases had no gene match. Looked up from germline, CDR1 is SEHNR and CDR2 is FQNEAQ (reference sequence). Here the CDR3 DNA reads TGTGCCAGCAGCCTTCCGCGGGGGGGGCCCTCCGAGCAGTACTTC. Its protein is CASSLPRGGPSEQYF. The complete variable domain, with remaining parts taken from reference TRBV7-9 and TRBJ2-7, reads DTGVSQNPRHKITKRGQNVTFRCDPISEHNRLYWYRQTLGQGPEFLTYFQNEAQLEKSRLLSDRFSAERPKGSFSTLEIQRTEQGDSAMYLCASSLPRGGPSEQYFGPGTRLTVT.

This clone was counted a single time. Other DNA sequences from this sample encode an identical CDR3 as well. The rearrangement joins TRBV27 to TRBJ1-5, with TRBD1 as a possible D gene (5 bases). V dropped 2 bases and J dropped 1 base, with 9 bases sitting between them. CDR3 size: 15 residues. The V gene's germline CDR1 is MNHEY and CDR2 SMNVEV (reference sequence). CDR3 coding DNA: TGTGCCAGCAGTTTAAGGGGCCGAAGCAATCAGCCCCAGCATTTT. This encodes CASSLRGRSNQPQHF.